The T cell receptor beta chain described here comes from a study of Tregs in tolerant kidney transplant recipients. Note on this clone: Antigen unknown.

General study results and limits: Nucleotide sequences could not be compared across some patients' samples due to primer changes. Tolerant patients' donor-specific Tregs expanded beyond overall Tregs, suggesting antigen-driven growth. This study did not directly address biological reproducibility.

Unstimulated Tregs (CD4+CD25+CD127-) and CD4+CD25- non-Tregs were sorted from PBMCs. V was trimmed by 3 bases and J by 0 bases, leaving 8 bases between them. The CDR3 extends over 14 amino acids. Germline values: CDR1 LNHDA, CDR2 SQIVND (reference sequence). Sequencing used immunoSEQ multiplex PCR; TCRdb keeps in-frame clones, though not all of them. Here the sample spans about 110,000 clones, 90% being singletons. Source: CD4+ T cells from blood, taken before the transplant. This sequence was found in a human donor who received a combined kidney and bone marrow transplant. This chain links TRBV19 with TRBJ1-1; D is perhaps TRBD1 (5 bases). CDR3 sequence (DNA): TGTGCCAGTAGTATGGGGGGGTTGAACACTGAAGCTTTCTTT. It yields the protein CASSMGGLNTEAFF.